This T cell receptor beta chain stems from a study of OX40 agonist ivuxolimab in advanced cancers. Trimming cost V 2 bases and J 5 bases; bases outside gene matches: 6. This CDR3 contains 15 residues. Germline values: CDR1 SGHRS, CDR2 YFSETQ. Using immunoSEQ multiplex PCR, the repertoire was profiled, and TCRdb retains in-frame clones only, with some absent. The table includes 65,000 to 75,000 clones, about 91% detected once. This clone was recorded only once. This chain links TRBV5-1 with TRBJ1-1; 10 nucleotides align to TRBD1. This TCR derives from an adult with an advanced solid tumor such as melanoma, head and neck, liver or kidney cancer. The source was CD4+ or CD8+ T cells sorted from blood, collected in a trial of the OX40 agonist ivuxolimab. The CDR3: CASSFRGQGGTEAFF. The CDR3 DNA follows: TGCGCCAGCAGCTTCCGAGGACAGGGGGGAACTGAAGCTTTCTTT.